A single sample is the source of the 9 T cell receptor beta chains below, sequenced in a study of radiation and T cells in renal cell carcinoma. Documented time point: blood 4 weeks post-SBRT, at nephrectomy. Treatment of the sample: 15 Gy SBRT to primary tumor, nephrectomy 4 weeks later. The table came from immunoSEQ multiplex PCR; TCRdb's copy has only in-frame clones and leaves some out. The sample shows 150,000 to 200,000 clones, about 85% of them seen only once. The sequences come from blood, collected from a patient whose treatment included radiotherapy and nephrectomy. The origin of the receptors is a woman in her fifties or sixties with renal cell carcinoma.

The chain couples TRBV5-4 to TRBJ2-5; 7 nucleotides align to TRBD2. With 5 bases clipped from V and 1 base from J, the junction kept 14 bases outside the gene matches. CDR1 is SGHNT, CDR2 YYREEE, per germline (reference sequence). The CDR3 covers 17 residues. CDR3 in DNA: TGTGCCAGCAGGAGGATGGGGGGGGGTCGGTTCCAAGAGACCCAGTACTTC. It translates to CASRRMGGGRFQETQYF.

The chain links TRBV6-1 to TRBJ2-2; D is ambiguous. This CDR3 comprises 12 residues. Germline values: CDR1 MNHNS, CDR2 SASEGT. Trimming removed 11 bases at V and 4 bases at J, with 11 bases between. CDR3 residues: CAGRRFTGELFF. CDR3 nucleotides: TGTGCCGGACGGAGATTCACCGGGGAGCTGTTTTTT.

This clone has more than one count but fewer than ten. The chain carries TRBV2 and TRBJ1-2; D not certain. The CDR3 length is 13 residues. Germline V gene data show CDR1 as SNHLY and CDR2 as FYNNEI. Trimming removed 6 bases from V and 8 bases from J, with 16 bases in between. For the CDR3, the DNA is TGTGCCAGCAGCGAGCTGGGGAAAGGAGGCTACACCTTC. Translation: CASSELGKGGYTF.

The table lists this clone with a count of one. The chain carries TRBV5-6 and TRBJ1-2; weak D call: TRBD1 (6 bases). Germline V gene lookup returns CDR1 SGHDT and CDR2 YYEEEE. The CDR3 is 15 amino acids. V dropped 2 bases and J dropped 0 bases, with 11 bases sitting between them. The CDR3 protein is CASSFGQTANYGYTF. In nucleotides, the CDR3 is TGTGCCAGCAGCTTTGGACAGACCGCTAACTATGGCTACACCTTC.

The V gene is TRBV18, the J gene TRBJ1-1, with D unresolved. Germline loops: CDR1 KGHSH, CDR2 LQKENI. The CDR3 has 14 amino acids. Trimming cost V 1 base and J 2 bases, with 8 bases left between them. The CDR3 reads CASSPRGGNTEAFF. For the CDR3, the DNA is TGTGCCAGCTCACCACGGGGTGGAAACACTGAAGCTTTCTTT.

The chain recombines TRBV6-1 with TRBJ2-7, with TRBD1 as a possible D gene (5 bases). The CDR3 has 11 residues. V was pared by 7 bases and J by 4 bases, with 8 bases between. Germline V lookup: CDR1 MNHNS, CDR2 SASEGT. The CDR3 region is CASIRQYEQYF. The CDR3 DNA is TGTGCCAGCATCAGACAGTACGAGCAGTACTTC.

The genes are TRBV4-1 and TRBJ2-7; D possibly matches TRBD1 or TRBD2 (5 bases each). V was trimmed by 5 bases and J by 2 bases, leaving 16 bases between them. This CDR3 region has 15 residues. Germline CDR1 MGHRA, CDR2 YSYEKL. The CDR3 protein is CASSYPGRKTYEQYF. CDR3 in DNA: TGCGCCAGCAGCTACCCGGGACGGAAAACCTACGAGCAGTACTTC.

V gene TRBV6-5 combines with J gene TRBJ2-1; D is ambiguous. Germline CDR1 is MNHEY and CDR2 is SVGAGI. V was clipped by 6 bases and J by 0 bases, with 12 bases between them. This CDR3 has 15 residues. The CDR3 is CASRMTESSYNEQFF. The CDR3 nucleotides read TGTGCCAGCAGGATGACTGAGAGCTCCTACAATGAGCAGTTCTTC.

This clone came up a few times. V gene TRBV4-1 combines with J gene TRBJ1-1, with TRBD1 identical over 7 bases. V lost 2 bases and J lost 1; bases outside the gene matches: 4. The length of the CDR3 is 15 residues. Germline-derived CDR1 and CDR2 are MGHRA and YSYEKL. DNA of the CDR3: TGCGCCAGCAGCCAACCAGGGACAGAGAACACTGAAGCTTTCTTT. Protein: CASSQPGTENTEAFF.